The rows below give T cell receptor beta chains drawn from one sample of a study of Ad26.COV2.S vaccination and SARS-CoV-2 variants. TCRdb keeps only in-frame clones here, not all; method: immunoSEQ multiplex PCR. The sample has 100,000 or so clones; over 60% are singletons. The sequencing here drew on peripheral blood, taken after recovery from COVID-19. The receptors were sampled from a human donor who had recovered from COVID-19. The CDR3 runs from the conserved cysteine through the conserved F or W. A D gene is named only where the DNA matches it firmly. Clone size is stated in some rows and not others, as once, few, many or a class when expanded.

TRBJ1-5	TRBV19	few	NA	TGTGCCAGCGAACCCCAGGGGTGGGGCAATCAGCCCCAGCATTTT	CASEPQGWGNQPQHF
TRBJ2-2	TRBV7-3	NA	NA	TGTGCCAGCAGCTTAAGTCTGAACACCGGGGAGCTGTTTTTT	CASSLSLNTGELFF
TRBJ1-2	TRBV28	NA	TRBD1	TGTGCCAGCAGTTTAGTAGGGGGCGCAGGTTATGGCTACACCTTC	CASSLVGGAGYGYTF
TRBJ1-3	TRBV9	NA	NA	TGTGCCAGCAGCGTAACTGGAAACACCATATATTTT	CASSVTGNTIYF
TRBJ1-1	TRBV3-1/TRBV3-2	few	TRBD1	TGTGCCAGCAGACCCGGACAGGGGAACACTGAAGCTTTCTTT	CASRPGQGNTEAFF
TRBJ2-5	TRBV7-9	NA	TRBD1	TGTGCCAGCAGCTTTCCATTAGGTGTATCGACAGGGGGAATGGAGACCCAGTACTTC	CASSFPLGVSTGGMETQYF
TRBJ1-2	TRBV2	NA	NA	TGTGCCAGCAGTGCAGGGTCCTACTATGGCTACACCTTC	CASSAGSYYGYTF
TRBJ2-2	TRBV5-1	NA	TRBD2	TGCGCCAGCAGCTTGGTACCGGGACTAGGGAACACCGGGGAGCTGTTTTTT	CASSLVPGLGNTGELFF
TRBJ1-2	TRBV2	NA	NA	TGTGCCAGCGGAGGGGGGAACTATGGCTACACCTTC	CASGGGNYGYTF
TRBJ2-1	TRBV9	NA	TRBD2	TGTGCCAGCAGCGTAGTTGCGGGGGGTCCCTACAATGAGCAGTTCTTC	CASSVVAGGPYNEQFF